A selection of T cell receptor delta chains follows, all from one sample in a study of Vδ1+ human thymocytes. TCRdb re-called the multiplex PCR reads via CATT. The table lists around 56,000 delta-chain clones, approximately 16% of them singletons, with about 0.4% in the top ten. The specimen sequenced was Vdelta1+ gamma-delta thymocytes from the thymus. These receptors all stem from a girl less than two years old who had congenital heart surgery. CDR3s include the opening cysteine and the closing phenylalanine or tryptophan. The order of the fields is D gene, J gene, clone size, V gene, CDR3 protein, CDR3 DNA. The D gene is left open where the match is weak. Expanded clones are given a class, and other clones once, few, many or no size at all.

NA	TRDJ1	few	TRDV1	CALGSLGPGGIPYTDKLIF	TGTGCTCTTGGGTCCCTAGGACCCGGGGGCATACCCTACACCGATAAACTCATCTTT
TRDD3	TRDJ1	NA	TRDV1	CALGASRTGGYFRTLDKLIF	TGTGCTCTTGGTGCCTCGCGTACTGGGGGATACTTTAGGACCCTCGATAAACTCATCTTT
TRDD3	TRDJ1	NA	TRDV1	CALGETDRYGGYADKLIF	TGTGCTCTTGGGGAAACTGACCGCTACGGGGGATACGCCGATAAACTCATCTTT
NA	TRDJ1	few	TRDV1	CALGILPSPLGLTDKLIF	TGTGCTCTTGGGATACTCCCTTCTCCACTGGGTTTAACCGATAAACTCATCTTT
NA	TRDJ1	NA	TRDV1	CALGVPNSFPKLIF	TGTGCTCTTGGGGTACCAAATTCCTTCCCGAAACTCATCTTT
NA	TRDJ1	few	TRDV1	CALGDPGPHTDKLIF	TGTGCTCTTGGGGACCCTGGCCCCCACACCGATAAACTCATCTTT
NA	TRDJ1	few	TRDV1	CALGEPRGDADKLIF	TGTGCTCTTGGGGAACCCCGAGGAGACGCCGATAAACTCATCTTT
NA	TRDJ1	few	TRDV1	CALGELPIPAGPYTDKLIF	TGTGCTCTTGGGGAACTACCTATCCCGGCGGGGCCGTACACCGATAAACTCATCTTT
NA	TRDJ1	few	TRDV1	CALGEKLSQHLWGTDKLIF	TGTGCTCTTGGGGAAAAGCTTTCCCAACATCTCTGGGGAACCGATAAACTCATCTTT
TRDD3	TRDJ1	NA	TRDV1	CALGIQMRDTRGTDKLIF	TGTGCTCTTGGGATACAGATGAGGGATACTCGAGGCACCGATAAACTCATCTTT
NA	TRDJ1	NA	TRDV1	CALGLTYGDPFLYTDKLIF	TGTGCTCTTGGGCTTACTTACGGGGACCCATTTCTGTACACCGATAAACTCATCTTT
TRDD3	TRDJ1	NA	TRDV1	CALGDFLRLTGGLTDKLIF	TGTGCTCTTGGGGATTTCCTACGCCTTACTGGGGGACTCACCGATAAACTCATCTTT
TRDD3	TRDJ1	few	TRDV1	CALGGLPRTGDTSATTDKLIF	TGTGCTCTTGGGGGACTTCCTCGTACTGGGGATACCTCGGCTACAACCGATAAACTCATCTTT
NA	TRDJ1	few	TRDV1	CALGLPAIGAVYTDKLIF	TGTGCTCTTGGGCTCCCTGCAATCGGGGCTGTTTACACCGATAAACTCATCTTT
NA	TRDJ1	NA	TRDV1	CALGAFYTDKLIF	TGTGCTCTTGGGGCCTTTTACACCGATAAACTCATCTTT
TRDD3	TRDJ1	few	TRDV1	CALGEPPHYVPGDRSTDKLIF	TGTGCTCTTGGGGAACCTCCCCACTACGTTCCGGGGGATAGGTCCACCGATAAACTCATCTTT
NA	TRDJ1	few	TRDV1	CALGPNDRGTTPTDTDKLIF	TGTGCTCTTGGGCCAAACGATCGTGGCACTACACCTACTGACACCGATAAACTCATCTTT
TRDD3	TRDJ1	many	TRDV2	CACVGGYANKLIF	TGTGCCTGTGTTGGGGGATACGCTAATAAACTCATCTTT
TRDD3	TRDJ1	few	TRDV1	CALGELTAIKGIRDTDKLIF	TGTGCTCTTGGGGAACTTACCGCAATAAAGGGGATACGCGACACCGATAAACTCATCTTT